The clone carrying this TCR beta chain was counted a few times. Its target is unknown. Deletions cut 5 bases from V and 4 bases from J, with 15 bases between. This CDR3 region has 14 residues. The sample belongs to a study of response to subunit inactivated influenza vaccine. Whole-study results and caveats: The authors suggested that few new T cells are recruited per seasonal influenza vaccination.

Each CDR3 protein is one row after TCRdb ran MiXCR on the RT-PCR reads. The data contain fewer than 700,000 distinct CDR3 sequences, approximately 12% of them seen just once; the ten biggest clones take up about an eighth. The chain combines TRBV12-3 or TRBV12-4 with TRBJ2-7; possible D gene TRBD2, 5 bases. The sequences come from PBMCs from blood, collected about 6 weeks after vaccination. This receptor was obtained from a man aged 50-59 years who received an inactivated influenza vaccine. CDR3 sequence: CASSPVGGRYEQYF. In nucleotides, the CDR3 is TGTGCCAGCAGTCCGGTCGGAGGTCGGTACGAGCAGTACTTC.